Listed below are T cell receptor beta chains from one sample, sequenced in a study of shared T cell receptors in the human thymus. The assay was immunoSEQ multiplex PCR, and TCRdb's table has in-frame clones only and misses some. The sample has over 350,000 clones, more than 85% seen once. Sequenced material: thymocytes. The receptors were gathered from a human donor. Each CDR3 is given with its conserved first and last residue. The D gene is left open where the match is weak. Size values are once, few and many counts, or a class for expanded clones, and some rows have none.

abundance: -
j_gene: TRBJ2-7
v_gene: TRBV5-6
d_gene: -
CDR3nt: TGTGCCAGCAGCTTAGGAGGGGACGACGAGCAGTACTTC
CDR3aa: CASSLGGDDEQYF

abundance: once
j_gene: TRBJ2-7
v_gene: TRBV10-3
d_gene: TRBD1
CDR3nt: TGTGCCATCAGGGGACAGGAGAATTCCTACGAGCAGTACTTC
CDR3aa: CAIRGQENSYEQYF

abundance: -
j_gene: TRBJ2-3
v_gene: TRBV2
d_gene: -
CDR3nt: TGTGCCAGCAGCCTACCACTTCGCACAGATACGCAGTATTTT
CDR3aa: CASSLPLRTDTQYF

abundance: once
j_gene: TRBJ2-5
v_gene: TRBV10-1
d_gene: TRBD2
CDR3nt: TGCGCCAGCCCTGGAGCGGGGGAGACCCAGTACTTC
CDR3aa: CASPGAGETQYF

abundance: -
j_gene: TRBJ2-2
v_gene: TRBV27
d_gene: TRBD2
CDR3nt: TGTGCCAGTTACCGGACTAGCGGGGGGAACACCGGGGAGCTGTTTTTT
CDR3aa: CASYRTSGGNTGELFF

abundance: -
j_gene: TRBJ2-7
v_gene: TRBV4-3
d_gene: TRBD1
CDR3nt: TGCGCCAGCAGCTACGATGAGGGGGCAGGCCCTTACGAGCAGTACTTC
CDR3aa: CASSYDEGAGPYEQYF

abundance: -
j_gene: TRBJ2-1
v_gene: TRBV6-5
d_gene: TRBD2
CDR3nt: TGTGCCAGCAGTTACTCGGGACTAGCGGGCAATGAGCAGTTCTTC
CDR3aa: CASSYSGLAGNEQFF

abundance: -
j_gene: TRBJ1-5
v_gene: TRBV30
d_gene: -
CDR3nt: TGTGCCCCTGGGGGGCAGCCCCAGCATTTT
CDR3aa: CAPGGQPQHF

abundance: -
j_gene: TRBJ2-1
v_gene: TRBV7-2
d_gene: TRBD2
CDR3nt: TGTGCCAGCAGCTGGGATAGCGGGATCAGGAGCTCCTACAATGAGCAGTTCTTC
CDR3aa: CASSWDSGIRSSYNEQFF

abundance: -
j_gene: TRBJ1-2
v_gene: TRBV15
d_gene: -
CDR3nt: TGTGCCACCAGCACCGACCCCAGGGGCAACTATGGCTACACCTTC
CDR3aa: CATSTDPRGNYGYTF

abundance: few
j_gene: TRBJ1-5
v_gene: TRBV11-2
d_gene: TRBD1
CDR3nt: TGTGCCAGCAGCTCCGACAGGGGTGATGGCAATCAGCCCCAGCATTTT
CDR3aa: CASSSDRGDGNQPQHF

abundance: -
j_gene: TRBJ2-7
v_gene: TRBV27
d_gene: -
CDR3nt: TGTGCCAGCAGTTTCCGGCAGGGATACGAGCAGTACTTC
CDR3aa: CASSFRQGYEQYF

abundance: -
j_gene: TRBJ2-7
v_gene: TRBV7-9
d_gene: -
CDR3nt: TGTGCCAGCAGCTCCCTGGCCGAGCAGTACTTC
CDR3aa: CASSSLAEQYF

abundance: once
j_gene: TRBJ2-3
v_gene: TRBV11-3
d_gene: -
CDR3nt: TGTGCCAGCAGCAACCACCCGGGGGCTAGCACAGATACGCAGTATTTT
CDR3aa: CASSNHPGASTDTQYF

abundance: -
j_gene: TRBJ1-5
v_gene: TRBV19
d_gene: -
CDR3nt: TGTGCCAGTAGTTGGACCGTTGATCCTTATAGCAATCAGCCCCAGCATTTT
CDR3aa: CASSWTVDPYSNQPQHF

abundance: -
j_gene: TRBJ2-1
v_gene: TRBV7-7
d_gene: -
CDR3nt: TGTGCTAGCAGCTTAGGTGTCTCCCCGGGCTACAATGAGCAGTTCTTC
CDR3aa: CASSLGVSPGYNEQFF

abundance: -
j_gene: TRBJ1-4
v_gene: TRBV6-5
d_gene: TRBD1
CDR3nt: TGTGCCAGCAGCAAGGGAGGGGGCTCTAATGAAAAACTGTTTTTT
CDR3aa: CASSKGGGSNEKLFF

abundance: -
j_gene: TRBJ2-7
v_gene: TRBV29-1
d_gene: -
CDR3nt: TGCAGCGTTGAAAGTACGCCGGGGGCGCGGTACGAGCAGTACTTC
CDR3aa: CSVESTPGARYEQYF

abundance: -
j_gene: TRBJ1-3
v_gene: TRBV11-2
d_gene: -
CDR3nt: TGTGCCAGCAGCCCAAGGCCCGGGGCGCCCTCTGGAAACACCATATATTTT
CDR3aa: CASSPRPGAPSGNTIYF

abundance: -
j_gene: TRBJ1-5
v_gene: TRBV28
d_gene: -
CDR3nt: TGTGCCAGCAGTCGCCGTTTTGGGGGGAATCAGCCCCAGCATTTT
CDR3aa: CASSRRFGGNQPQHF

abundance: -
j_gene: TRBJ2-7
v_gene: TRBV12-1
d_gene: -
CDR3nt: TGTGCCAGCAGCTTTCCCCGACTAGCGGGGCTAGAGGAGCAGTACTTC
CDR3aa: CASSFPRLAGLEEQYF

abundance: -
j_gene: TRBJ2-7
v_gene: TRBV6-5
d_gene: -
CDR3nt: TGTGCCAGCAGTTACGGCGCTACCTACGAGCAGTACTTC
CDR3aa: CASSYGATYEQYF

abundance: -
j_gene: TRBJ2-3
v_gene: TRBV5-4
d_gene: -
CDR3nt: TGTGCCAGCAGCTCTTCAGGGGGGCAGGCAGATACGCAGTATTTT
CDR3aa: CASSSSGGQADTQYF

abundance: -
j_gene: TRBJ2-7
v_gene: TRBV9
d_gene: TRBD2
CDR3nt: TGTGCCAGCAGCTTCGGGGGACTAGCGGGAGAGACCTCTGGCGAGCAGTACTTC
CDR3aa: CASSFGGLAGETSGEQYF

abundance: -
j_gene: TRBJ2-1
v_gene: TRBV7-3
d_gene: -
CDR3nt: TGTGCCAGCAGCTTAACTTCCCTAGTAGGGTACAATGAGCAGTTCTTC
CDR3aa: CASSLTSLVGYNEQFF

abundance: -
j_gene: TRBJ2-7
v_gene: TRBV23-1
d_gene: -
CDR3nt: TGCGCCAGCAGTCAATCTCAGACTAGTTTCTACGAGCAGTACTTC
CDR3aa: CASSQSQTSFYEQYF

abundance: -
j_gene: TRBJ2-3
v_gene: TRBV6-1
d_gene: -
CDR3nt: TGTGCCAGCAGTGAAAAGGGTCCAGATACGCAGTATTTT
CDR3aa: CASSEKGPDTQYF

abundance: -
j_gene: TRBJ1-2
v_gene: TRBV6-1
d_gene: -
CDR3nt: TGTGCCAGCAACCGGAAGGGGGTGTGGTATGGCTACACCTTC
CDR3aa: CASNRKGVWYGYTF

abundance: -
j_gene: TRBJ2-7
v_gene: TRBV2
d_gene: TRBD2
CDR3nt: TGTGCCAGCAGGTCCACAACTAGCGGGAGGGCCAAAGACGAGCAGTACTTC
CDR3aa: CASRSTTSGRAKDEQYF

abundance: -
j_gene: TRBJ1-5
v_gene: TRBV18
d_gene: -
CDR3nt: TGTGCCAGCTCACCACGGAGGGGCTATCAGCCCCAGCATTTT
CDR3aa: CASSPRRGYQPQHF

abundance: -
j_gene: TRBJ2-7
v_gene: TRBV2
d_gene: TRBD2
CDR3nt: TGTGCCAGCAGTGAACGACTAGCAAGCTGTCGGGAGCAGTACTTC
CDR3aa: CASSERLASCREQYF